The 29 T cell receptor beta chains presented below share a single source sample, sequenced in a study of tumor and adjacent non-tumor tissue in lung cancer. A modified ARM-PCR protocol with three rounds of nested PCR amplified TCRbeta. MiXCR, run by TCRdb on the multiplex PCR reads, gives a single entry per CDR3 protein. The data contain around 66,000 distinct CDR3 sequences, approximately 73% of them singletons. This sample's RNA came from whole unsorted tissue. The source material was lung tumor tissue. Every receptor here comes from a man between 60 and 75 years old with non-small cell lung cancer.

As for this clonotype: One end of the junction does not line up with germline, which may come from a read error. The chain links TRBV20-1 to TRBJ1-1, with TRBD1 matching over 9 bases. Germline V gives CDR1 DFQATT, CDR2 SNEGSKA (reference sequence). The length of the CDR3 is 14 residues. The CDR3 region is CSASGDREGNEVFF. CDR3 nucleotide sequence: TGCAGTGCTAGTGGGGACAGGGAAGGCAACGAAGTTTTCTTT.

Here the CDR3 reads CASILPRSRPSQETQYF. As DNA, the CDR3 is TGTGCCAGCATCCTCCCGAGGAGTAGGCCAAGCCAAGAGACCCAGTACTTC. This rearrangement joins TRBV11-1 to TRBJ2-5, with D unresolved. In germline, CDR1 is SGHAT, CDR2 FQDESV (reference sequence). This CDR3 has 17 amino acids. V lost 7 bases to trimming and J lost 1 base, with 22 bases between them.

The sample holds a few counts of this clonotype. The junction does not match germline at one end; this may be a read error. The chain employs TRBV20-1 and TRBJ1-6, with D possibly matching TRBD1 (5 bases). CDR3 length: 13 residues. Germline V gene sequence: CDR1 DFQATT, CDR2 SNEGSKA (reference sequence). Written as DNA, the CDR3 is TGCAGTGACCCGGGACGAGCGCAGGAGTCACTCCGCTTT. It encodes CSDPGRAQESLRF.

The V gene is TRBV6-5, the J gene TRBJ1-5, with D tentatively TRBD1 (6 bases). The CDR3 is made up of 13 amino acids. The germline V and J ends were trimmed by 5 bases and 9 bases, with 14 bases remaining between them. Germline V gene lookup returns CDR1 MNHEY and CDR2 SVGAGI. This CDR3 is CASSGGQSAPQHF. The CDR3 DNA follows: TGTGCCAGCAGTGGCGGACAGTCGGCGCCCCAGCATTTT.

About this clonotype itself: A read error may explain this, as a much larger clone is one base away. CDR3 loop: CASSIPRNTPLHF. The CDR3, as DNA: TGTGCCAGCAGCATACCCAGGAATACACCCCTCCACTTT. V is TRBV28 and J is TRBJ1-6, with D unresolved. Germline CDR1 MDHEN, CDR2 SYDVKM. The CDR3 covers 13 residues. V lost 6 bases, J lost 11 bases, and 14 bases lay in between. The whole variable domain, filled in from reference TRBV28 and TRBJ1-6, reads DVKVTQSSRYLVKRTGEKVFLECVQDMDHENMFWYRQDPGLGLRLIYFSYDVKMKEKGDIPEGYSVSREKKERFSLILESASTNQTSMYLCASSIPRNTPLHFGNGTRLTVT.

Notes on this clonotype: The conserved final phenylalanine or tryptophan is absent from the CDR3, which likely points to a read error. The rearrangement uses TRBV12-3 or TRBV12-4 and TRBJ2-7; D may be TRBD1 or TRBD2 (5 bases each). The ends were cut back, 5 bases at V and 0 bases at J, with 14 bases in the middle. The CDR3 sequence is 15 residues long. Written as DNA, the CDR3 is TGTGCCAGCAGTCATCGGGACCCAGGCTCCTACGAGCAGTACTTG. The encoded protein is CASSHRDPGSYEQYL.

This rearrangement joins TRBV20-1 to TRBJ2-3, with D unresolved. The J call is doubtful: the DNA matches TRBJ1-5 better. Germline V gene data show CDR1 as DFQATT and CDR2 as SNEGSKA (reference sequence). CDR3 size: 15 residues. CDR3: CSARTFGRSTDTQHF. As DNA, the CDR3 is TGCAGTGCTAGAACTTTCGGCCGGAGCACAGATACGCAGCATTTT.

V is TRBV29-1 and J is TRBJ1-1, with D hard to call. V lost 7 bases, J lost 1 base, and 13 bases lay in between. Germline loops: CDR1 SQVTM, CDR2 ANQGSEA. The CDR3 covers 13 residues. The CDR3 DNA sequence: TGCAGCGCTTCAAGGGCCACGAACACTGAAGCTTTCTTT. Protein product: CSASRATNTEAFF. The whole variable domain, filled in from reference TRBV29-1 and TRBJ1-1, reads SAVISQKPSRDICQRGTSLTIQCQVDSQVTMMFWYRQQPGQSLTLIATANQGSEATYESGFVIDKFPISRPNLTFSTLTVSNMSPEDSSIYLCSASRATNTEAFFGQGTRLTVV.

As for this clonotype: A read error is possible here, since a much larger clone lies one base away. J is TRBJ2-1 and V is TRBV29-1; TRBD1 is a possible D gene (5 bases). The length of the CDR3 is 13 residues. Per germline, CDR1 SQVTM and CDR2 ANQGSEA. Trimming left V 2 bases short and J 8 bases short, with 13 bases between. The CDR3 sequence: CSVEYPLGDEQFF. The CDR3 DNA sequence: TGCAGCGTTGAATACCCCCTAGGGGATGAGCAGTTCTTC.

Of note for this clonotype: An end of the junction differs from the germline gene, which may be a read error. The V and J genes are TRBV5-4 and TRBJ2-6, with D perhaps assigned TRBD1 or TRBD2 (6 bases each). Germline CDR1 and CDR2: SGHNT and YYREEE (reference sequence). The CDR3 runs to 17 residues. The CDR3: CACSSDRGASGANVLTF. The CDR3, as DNA: TGTGCCTGCAGCTCTGATAGGGGGGCGTCTGGGGCCAACGTCCTGACTTTC.

In the case of this clonotype: The CDR3 does not end in the conserved phenylalanine or tryptophan, so this is likely a read error. The chain couples TRBV6-1 to TRBJ2-7; 11 nucleotides line up with TRBD2. This CDR3 contains 13 residues. The V segment lost 6 bases and the J segment 4 bases; nucleotides outside the gene matches: 2. Germline CDR1 MNHNS, CDR2 SASEGT. CDR3 coding DNA: TGTGCCAGCAGATTAGCGGGGGGGTACGAGCAGTACTTA. Protein: CASRLAGGYEQYL.

The rearrangement links TRBV18 to TRBJ2-3; D is undetermined. V dropped 3 bases and J dropped 5 bases, with 9 bases sitting between them. The CDR3 sequence is 13 residues long. Looked up from germline, CDR1 is KGHSH and CDR2 is LQKENI. The chain's CDR3 is CASSPSWGDTQYF. CDR3 sequence (DNA): TGTGCCAGCTCACCTTCCTGGGGAGATACGCAGTATTTT.

To note about this clonotype: The conserved phenylalanine or tryptophan normally closing the CDR3 is absent here, so this likely arose from a read error. The rearrangement uses TRBV5-5 and TRBJ2-7; maybe TRBD1 (6 bases). The CDR3 length is 13 residues. Per the germline V gene, CDR1 is SGHKS and CDR2 is YYEKEE (reference sequence). The CDR3 protein is CARSLDSPYEQYL. CDR3 nucleotides: TGTGCCAGAAGCTTGGACAGTCCCTACGAGCAGTACCTC.

This clonotype showed up just a few times. Sequence at one end of the junction differs from germline and may be a read error. V and J are TRBV11-3 and TRBJ1-2, with D perhaps matching TRBD1 (6 bases). The CDR3 length is 14 residues. Germline V gene data show CDR1 as SGHNT and CDR2 as YENEEA. The CDR3 nucleotides are TGTGCCAGCGCGAATGAACGGGACAACTATGGATACACCTTC. Amino acid sequence: CASANERDNYGYTF.

Points on this clonotype: The germline gene is not matched at one end of the junction; a read error may be the cause. The V call is TRBV6-5, the J call TRBJ1-5; 8 bases are a match to TRBD1. CDR1 MNHEY and CDR2 SVGAGI come from the germline V gene. The CDR3 is made up of 16 amino acids. The CDR3 loop reads CASSKLGDRRNQPQRF. The CDR3 nucleotides read TGTGCCAGCAGTAAACTAGGGGACAGGAGGAATCAGCCCCAGCGTTTT.

The genes are TRBV20-1 and TRBJ1-1; possible D gene TRBD1, 6 bases. Germline-derived CDR1 and CDR2 are DFQATT and SNEGSKA (reference sequence). The CDR3 loop spans 11 amino acids. The CDR3 DNA follows: TGCATTGCCAGCAGGGGCGCTGCAGCTTTCTTT. It specifies CIASRGAAAFF.

This clonotype is deemed medium-sized. The J gene is TRBJ2-3, the V gene TRBV11-1, with 10 positions matching TRBD1. V lost 5 bases to trimming and J lost 6 bases; unmatched junction nucleotides: 11. The CDR3 is 16 residues long. Germline V gene lookup returns CDR1 SGHAT and CDR2 FQDESV (reference sequence). The CDR3 sequence: CASSRGTGATFDTQYF. DNA for the CDR3: TGTGCCAGCAGCCGCGGGACAGGGGCCACCTTTGATACGCAGTATTTT.

The chain employs TRBV20-1 and TRBJ2-3; tentatively, D is TRBD2 (6 bases). From germline, CDR1 is DFQATT and CDR2 SNEGSKA (reference sequence). This CDR3 has 14 residues. In nucleotides, the CDR3 is TGCACTGCAAAGACTAGAGGCGCCACAGATACGCAGTATTTT. Translation: CTAKTRGATDTQYF.

As regards this clonotype: One end of the junction fails to match germline, which may point to a read error. This sequence joins TRBV7-2 and TRBJ2-7, with D unclear. This CDR3 spans 14 amino acids. CDR1 and CDR2 (germline): SGHTA, FQGNSA. The DNA for the CDR3 is TGTGCTAGCAGCTTATCCCCACGTACGGACGAGCAGTACTTC. It yields the protein CASSLSPRTDEQYF.

The rearrangement joins TRBV11-1 to TRBJ2-1; TRBD2 matches 7 bases. There are 14 residues in the CDR3. V lost 8 bases to trimming and J lost 9 bases; unmatched junction nucleotides: 13. The germline V gene has CDR1 SGHAT and CDR2 FQDESV (reference sequence). CDR3 bases: TGTGCCAGCGATAGGTGGGAGGGCCGTCGTGAGCAGTTCTTC. Protein: CASDRWEGRREQFF.

Remarks on this clonotype: No conserved phenylalanine or tryptophan is present at the end of the CDR3, so a read error is the likely explanation. The limits of the CDR3 on the DNA are not certain, so only TCRdb's listed CDR3 is given. The genes are TRBV29-1 and TRBJ2-1; TRBD1, the table's D call, was not compared with the DNA. From its first to its last residue, the CDR3 has 13 amino acids. Looked up from germline, CDR1 is SQVTM and CDR2 is ANQGSEA. The CDR3 loop is CSARAQQGNEQLL.

Details on this clonotype: The germline gene is not matched at one end of the junction; a read error may be the cause. CDR3 in DNA: TGCAGCGTCGAAGGATCTAGCGGAACCGGGCAGTTCTTC. Amino acids: CSVEGSSGTGQFF. The gene calls are TRBV29-1 and TRBJ2-1, with 7 nucleotides matching TRBD2. The CDR3 has 13 amino acids. The V gene's germline CDR1 is SQVTM and CDR2 ANQGSEA.

A note on this clonotype: The germline gene is not matched at one end of the junction; a read error may be the cause. The chain uses TRBV6-5 and TRBJ2-7, with D tentatively TRBD1 (5 bases). The CDR3 sequence is 15 residues long. From germline, CDR1 is MNHEY and CDR2 SVGAGI. The CDR3 reads CASSYGAVQVYDQYF. The CDR3 region has the DNA TGTGCCAGCAGTTACGGGGCCGTACAGGTTTACGATCAGTACTTC.

V usage is TRBV6-2 or TRBV6-3 and J usage is TRBJ1-1, with a tentative D call TRBD1 (6 bases). Germline CDR1 MNHEY, CDR2 SVGEGT. CDR3 size: 13 residues. CDR3: CVNRRGGGTEAFF. CDR3 in DNA: TGTGTCAATAGGAGAGGGGGAGGCACTGAAGCTTTCTTT.

Notes on this clonotype: At one boundary the junction diverges from the germline segment, which might be a read error. The rearrangement joins TRBV11-2 to TRBJ2-2, with D possibly being TRBD2 (5 bases). The CDR3 consists of 14 residues. The germline CDR1 and CDR2 sequences are SGHAT and FQNNGV. This CDR3 reads CVSGYIRETGELFF. CDR3 coding DNA: TGTGTCAGCGGCTATATTAGAGAGACCGGGGAGCTGTTTTTT.

This clonotype was found a few times. The junction does not match germline at one end; this may be a read error. This chain's CDR3 is CASSPSRDSIGRELFF. The CDR3 bases are TGTGCCAGCAGCCCGTCCCGGGACAGTATCGGCAGGGAGCTCTTTTTT. The genes are TRBV11-3 and TRBJ2-2, with 7 bases matching TRBD1. Germline CDR1 and CDR2: SGHNT and YENEEA. The CDR3 is 16 residues long.

This clonotype came up a few times. A much larger clone is a single base away; this may be a read error. The chain has TRBV6-1 and TRBJ1-5; 8 positions match TRBD1. The CDR3 spans 14 residues. J was trimmed by 4 bases and V by 11 bases; bases with no gene match: 10. The germline CDR1 and CDR2 sequences are MNHNS and SASEGT. The CDR3 sequence: CAGTSGQANQPQHF. The CDR3 DNA sequence: TGTGCCGGCACCTCGGGACAGGCAAATCAGCCCCAGCATTTT.

The chain carries TRBV12-3 or TRBV12-4 and TRBJ2-1; 15 positions match TRBD2. This CDR3 contains 17 residues. Trimming at V came to 6 bases and at J to 8 bases, leaving 11 bases not matched to a gene. The CDR3 is CASRSSGTSGRTYEQFF. CDR3 DNA: TGTGCCAGCAGGTCAAGCGGGACTAGCGGGAGGACATATGAGCAGTTCTTC.

Comments on this clonotype: One end of the junction is discordant with germline, which a read error may explain. The CDR3 DNA sequence: TGTACCAGCAGTCCAATCTGGGGGCTCGACATTCAGTACTTC. It is translated as CTSSPIWGLDIQYF. V usage is TRBV28 and J usage is TRBJ2-4; possibly TRBD1 for D (6 bases). The germline V gene encodes CDR1 MDHEN and CDR2 SYDVKM. The CDR3 runs 14 residues.